A selection of T cell receptor beta chains follows, all from one sample in a study of long-term antiretroviral therapy in people with HIV. The method was immunoSEQ multiplex PCR; TCRdb's version includes in-frame clones alone and lacks a portion of them. The sample consists of about 28,000 clones, roughly 96% of them appearing once. The sequenced sample was unsorted PBMCs, obtained roughly 6.2 years after starting antiretroviral therapy. These receptor sequences come from a man aged 25 to 45 with HIV. CDR3s include the opening cysteine and the closing phenylalanine or tryptophan. D genes are given only for firm matches. Not every row has a clone size; where given, it reads once, few, many or a size class.

v_gene	abundance	d_gene	j_gene	CDR3aa	CDR3nt
TRBV27	.	.	TRBJ1-5	CASSLLGGTNQPQHF	TGTGCCAGCAGTTTATTGGGTGGGACCAATCAGCCCCAGCATTTT
TRBV6-6	.	.	TRBJ2-3	CASSYSDSTDTQYF	TGTGCCAGCAGTTACTCGGACAGCACAGATACGCAGTATTTT
TRBV7-9	.	.	TRBJ2-3	CASSSYTGKWTDTQYF	TGTGCCAGCAGCTCGTATACAGGGAAGTGGACAGATACGCAGTATTTT
TRBV19	.	.	TRBJ2-2	CASSMGRRTELFF	TGTGCCAGTAGTATGGGACGGCGGACGGAGCTGTTTTTT
TRBV13	.	TRBD2	TRBJ2-7	CASSLGLAGISYEQYF	TGTGCCAGCAGCCTGGGACTAGCGGGAATCTCCTACGAGCAGTACTTC
TRBV10-2	.	TRBD2	TRBJ2-1	CASRENSGGARNEQFF	TGCGCCAGCAGGGAGAATAGCGGGGGGGCTAGAAATGAGCAGTTCTTC
TRBV5-1	once	TRBD2	TRBJ2-5	CASSWTSGDMETQYF	TGCGCCAGCAGCTGGACTAGCGGGGATATGGAGACCCAGTACTTC
TRBV7-2	.	.	TRBJ2-3	CASSPAPLTGLGGDTQYF	TGTGCCAGCAGCCCCGCCCCCCTCACAGGGCTAGGGGGAGATACGCAGTATTTT
TRBV2	.	.	TRBJ2-1	CARRADEQFF	TGTGCCAGAAGGGCCGATGAGCAGTTCTTC
TRBV5-1	.	.	TRBJ2-7	CASSSSGTRNEQYF	TGCGCCAGCAGCTCCTCCGGGACGAGGAACGAGCAGTACTTC
TRBV7-2	.	TRBD1	TRBJ2-1	CASLRDRVHNEQFF	TGTGCCAGCCTCCGGGACAGGGTTCACAATGAGCAGTTCTTC
TRBV7-9	.	.	TRBJ2-5	CASSPKEGEETQYF	TGTGCCAGCAGCCCGAAGGAGGGCGAAGAGACCCAGTACTTC
TRBV9	.	.	TRBJ1-1	CASSVLSGRGTEAFF	TGTGCCAGCAGCGTACTGTCAGGGAGAGGAACTGAAGCTTTCTTT
TRBV30	.	.	TRBJ2-1	CAWSVGTHISYNEQFF	TGTGCCTGGAGTGTTGGGACACATATCTCCTACAATGAGCAGTTCTTC
TRBV5-1	.	.	TRBJ1-2	CASTLSRANYGYTF	TGCGCCAGCACTTTATCCAGGGCTAACTATGGCTACACCTTC
TRBV27	.	.	TRBJ2-1	CASSWSGEDEQFF	TGTGCCAGCAGTTGGTCCGGTGAGGATGAGCAGTTCTTC
TRBV2	.	.	TRBJ2-4	CASRNGGFDLNIQYF	TGTGCCAGCAGGAATGGGGGCTTTGATTTGAACATTCAGTACTTC
TRBV29-1	.	TRBD2	TRBJ2-1	CSVPTYASGGNEQFF	TGCAGCGTCCCCACCTACGCTAGCGGGGGTAATGAGCAGTTCTTC
TRBV6-6	.	.	TRBJ2-3	CATRPGAGTDTQYF	TGTGCCACCCGGCCGGGCGCCGGCACAGATACGCAGTATTTT
TRBV20-1	.	.	TRBJ2-5	CTFSSQETQYF	TGCACTTTCAGTTCACAAGAGACCCAGTACTTC
TRBV7-2	.	TRBD2	TRBJ2-5	CASSRGGRSGTQYF	TGTGCCAGCAGCCGGGGGGGCAGGAGCGGGACCCAGTACTTC
TRBV19	.	.	TRBJ2-3	CASNPQGFLSDTQYF	TGTGCCAGTAATCCCCAGGGGTTCCTATCAGATACGCAGTATTTT
TRBV19	.	.	TRBJ2-7	CASSIDGSLKGYEQYF	TGTGCCAGTAGTATCGACGGATCACTAAAGGGTTACGAGCAGTACTTC
TRBV19	.	TRBD2	TRBJ2-3	CASSGPRGGLSTDTQYF	TGTGCCAGTAGTGGCCCCCGGGGGGGACTAAGCACAGATACGCAGTATTTT
TRBV5-5	.	TRBD1	TRBJ2-7	CASSLGTGPLEQYF	TGTGCCAGCAGCTTGGGGACAGGCCCTCTCGAGCAGTACTTC